The TCR beta chain described here comes from a study of cytomegalovirus exposure and HLA in healthy donors (TCRdb year 2017). The study in broad terms: In an earlier analysis of under 750 of the donors, around 300 Gb of sequence data and 90 million to 120 million unique TCR beta sequences from approximately 180 million T cells were reported. HLA typing included class I and class II loci at four-digit resolution. A separate validation cohort of roughly 130 different subjects was used in addition to the approximately 700-subject first cohort. High-throughput TCR immunosequencing, statistical association of individual TCRs with disease status, and machine learning were combined to predict cytomegalovirus infection status. All discovery cohort repertoires had been generated on a single sequencing platform. To study patterns of TCR occurrence, a later analysis re-analyzed previously published TCR beta repertoires from 700 or so donors and added high-resolution HLA genotyping. The study aimed to test whether signatures of past pathogen exposure could be identified by cataloging public T cell receptors. Because of strong linkage in the cohort, roughly five DR-DQ haplotypes were treated as single units for association and clustering. Of the 350 to 450 genotyped donors, approximately 81% were placed in the genetic ancestry cluster associated with self-reported Caucasian donors. The number of typed donors differed by locus: 629-630 for A, B, C, DRB1 and DQB1; 522 for DQA1; 600 to 610 for DPA1; and about 450 for DPB1. An early release that covered about 600 HLA-typed donors contained about 290 gigabases of sequencing data and 70 million to 100 million unique TCR sequences. The T cell repertoires of several hundred subjects were profiled by immunosequencing and related to cytomegalovirus serostatus. Alongside the repertoire data, information on donor age, sex, ethnicity and CMV serostatus was compiled. Among roughly 400 genotyped donors of the cohort, an average of approximately 200,000 unique TCR beta nucleotide sequences was sequenced per donor, of which approximately 19% were non-productive. Rather than drawing on any new phenotypic data, the later analysis identified candidate immune exposures from TCR beta sequences and the way those sequences occurred across donors. To decide whether each TCR beta V gene segment behaved as functional or pseudogenic, an earlier analysis of 587 of the donors relied on high-throughput TCR beta sequencing. Genome-wide SNP genotypes for about three fifths of the roughly 670 donors were used in a later genetic analysis, which treated that subset as a discovery cohort.

On this clone itself: Its antigen is not yet known. Base qualities are not recorded, but no much larger clone differs from it by a single base.

The cysteine opens and the phenylalanine closes a CDR3 of 13 amino acids. Just the 39-base CDR3 DNA is kept, in frame starting at base 1. CDR1 and CDR2, looked up from the germline V gene, are MDHEN and SYDVKM. Compared with germline, V lacks 5 bases and J lacks 11 bases; bases without a gene match: 7. The cohort was made up of approximately 700 healthy bone marrow donors. All cohort members were sampled while nominally healthy, although unrecorded immune exposures were likely present. The donor was CMV seronegative and was included in the group of approximately 350 seronegative cohort members. Every donor gave a peripheral blood sample, and the peripheral blood mononuclear cells from that sample were used for TCR beta sequencing. Genomic DNA was extracted from the blood cell samples with the Qiagen DNeasy Blood Extraction Kit. The research as a whole found: In a later analysis, HLA-associated TCR beta chains showed more clonal expansion and lower generation probabilities than non-associated chains that were equally common. Because HLA typing was missing for some donors at each locus, association tests included only the typed subset. In this cohort, only TCR beta chains were sequenced, and detectable features were limited by the absence of alpha or paired-chain data. Immune exposure information for the cohort was limited to CMV serostatus. Most TCR sequences were seen in very few donors, while some public TCRs were found in many individuals. In vitro tests confirmed that a few of the cytomegalovirus-associated TCR beta chains recognize cytomegalovirus antigens. Because counts were too low, seventeen rarely observed V segments, including chromosome 9 orphons, were excluded from the earlier analysis of several hundred of the donors. A cluster of highly shared sequence variants was judged likely to represent a technical artifact of the sequencing pipeline. Sequencing depth was assumed to be roughly uniform across donors in the presence/absence analyses, though that assumption may not hold. According to a later analysis, most CMV-associated TCR beta chains appeared to be HLA-restricted, and the HLA associations seemed to be driven largely by CMV exposure. A further reported finding was that TCR beta sequences accurately predicted the HLA-A and HLA-B alleles for most subjects in the first cohort. In a later analysis, TCR association rates were found to vary across HLA loci, with the most associated TCRs seen for DRB1 alleles and the fewest for HLA-C alleles. A later genetic analysis associated a missense DCLRE1C variant with V-gene and J-gene trimming of TCR beta chains, and an independent cohort replicated the association. Assigning TCR associations to individual alleles was difficult when HLA alleles, especially DR and DQ, strongly co-occurred. Because the 87-base-pair reads could not distinguish some IMGT-functional V segments, including TRBV6-2 and TRBV6-3, those segments were excluded. It was suggested by the authors that the approach could potentially be generalized to other disease states and immunological phenotypes. In a later analysis, 16,951 TCR beta sequences were associated with specific HLA alleles at a false discovery rate of 0.05. In both the original and validation cohorts, the classifier was reported to diagnose cytomegalovirus status with high specificity and sensitivity. Several of the top co-occurrence clusters appeared to be linked to parvovirus B19, influenza, CMV and Epstein-Barr virus, according to a later analysis. In the study, 150 to 200 TCR beta chains were listed as associated with cytomegalovirus. In a later genetic analysis, fewer N-insertions in productive TCRs were reported among donors in an Asian-associated ancestry cluster than the roughly 710-donor mean. An earlier analysis of roughly 570 of the donors showed that most TCR beta V segments appeared in productive rearrangements either about 87% or about 30% of the time, which broadly matched IMGT annotations. Correlated functional status among segregating V segments might reflect linkage disequilibrium, but an unknown experimental factor could not be ruled out.

Library method: the immunoSEQ multiplex PCR assay. A mixture of 60 forward primers for TCR Vbeta segments and 13 reverse primers for TCR Jbeta segments was used in the multiplex PCR. A multiplex PCR assay on genomic DNA amplified the CDR3 region of rearranged TCR beta genes. The amplified TCR beta libraries were sequenced on the Illumina HiSeq System as 87-base-pair reads. As for the original processing: In a later analysis, tens of millions of unique TCR beta chains were counted across the approximately 620 repertoires, and approximately 9.9 million of these chains were shared by at least two donors. To remove PCR and sequencing errors, raw reads were error-corrected and collapsed into unique sequences using a nearest-neighbor algorithm that merged closely related sequences. CDR3 sequences were aligned to IMGT reference sequences to assign V, D and J gene segments. For a sequence to be retained, a match of at least six nucleotides to both a V gene segment and a J gene segment was required. A rearrangement was called productive if the CDR3 had no stop codons and remained in frame with V and J, and every other rearrangement was called non-productive. CDR3 was defined by IMGT convention, running from the second conserved V-encoded cysteine to the conserved J-encoded phenylalanine. In an earlier analysis of around 600 of the donors, sequences lacking an unambiguous match to a single V gene segment were excluded. In an earlier analysis of 587 of the donors, a V segment was called functional when productive rearrangements were above 56.7%, and segregating when the standard deviation between donors exceeded 5%. To diagnose cytomegalovirus status from the catalog of TCR beta chain sequences, a statistical classification framework was built. In a later analysis, TCR nucleotide sequences were compared against IMGT/GENE-DB human TR gene sequences so that V and J genes could be assigned. A later analysis assigned CDR3 sequences and most-parsimonious VDJ recombination scenarios with the TCRdist pipeline. In a later analysis, every TCR beta chain was defined by the combination of its CDR3 amino acid sequence and its V-gene family, and reads without a unique V-gene family were dropped. As a way to deal with suspected cross-contamination and a sequencing artifact, a later analysis dropped 500 to 700 nucleotide sequences that were highly shared and had low generation probability. In a later analysis, a clonal expansion index for each public chain was calculated from normalized within-repertoire ranks of inferred template counts. A later analysis computed generation probabilities with a VDJ recombination model fitted to out-of-frame rearrangements, and checked the results against IGoR. In a later analysis, hypergeometric tests were used to score TCR-TCR, TCR-HLA and TCR-CMV co-occurrence, with a repertoire-size bias correction applied to TCR pairs. In a later analysis, false discovery rates were estimated by permuting HLA or CMV assignments 20 times. In a later analysis, co-occurring TCRs were grouped using DBSCAN, with TCRdist sequence similarity added in when clustering inside HLA-allele-positive subsets. Repertoires with fewer than 30,000 or more than 120,000 public chains were left out of co-occurrence clustering, as were several repertoires with anomalous nucleotide sharing. The source is immuneACCESS, and TCRdb retained only in-frame sequences with V and J called. Part of the clones is not carried over; for the studies checked, unresolved V genes explain less than half of this, and the remainder is unexplained. Clone size and V and J calls were adopted from that table, with D and trimming inferred from the DNA. The sample has 200,000 to 250,000 clones on record, about 83% of them singletons. Of the sample, about 1.4% is held by the ten largest clones.

The specimen sequenced was PBMCs. The chain uses TRBV28 and TRBJ1-4, with 8 central nucleotides matching TRBD1. The TCR was taken from a girl aged 10 to 17 in good health and CMV-seronegative. The CDR3: CASSPEQGGKLFF. The DNA reads TGTGCCAGCAGTCCGGAACAGGGGGGCAAACTGTTTTTT. Beyond the CDR3, the reference TRBV28 and TRBJ1-4 genes provide the residues; the full variable domain reads: DVKVTQSSRYLVKRTGEKVFLECVQDMDHENMFWYRQDPGLGLRLIYFSYDVKMKEKGDIPEGYSVSREKKERFSLILESASTNQTSMYLCASSPEQGGKLFFGSGTQLSVL.